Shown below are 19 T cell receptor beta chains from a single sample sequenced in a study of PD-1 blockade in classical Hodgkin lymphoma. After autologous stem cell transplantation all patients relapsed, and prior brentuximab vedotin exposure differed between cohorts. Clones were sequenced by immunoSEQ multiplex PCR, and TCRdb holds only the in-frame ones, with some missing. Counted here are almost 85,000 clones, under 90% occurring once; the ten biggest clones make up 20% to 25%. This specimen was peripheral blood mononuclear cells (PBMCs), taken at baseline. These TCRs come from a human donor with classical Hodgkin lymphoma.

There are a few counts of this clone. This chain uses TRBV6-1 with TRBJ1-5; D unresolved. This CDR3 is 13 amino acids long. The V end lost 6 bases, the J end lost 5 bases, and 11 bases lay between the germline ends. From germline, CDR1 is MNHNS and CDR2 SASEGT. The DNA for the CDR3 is TGTGCCAGCAGCTGGGAGGTCCATCAGCCCCAGCATTTT. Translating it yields CASSWEVHQPQHF.

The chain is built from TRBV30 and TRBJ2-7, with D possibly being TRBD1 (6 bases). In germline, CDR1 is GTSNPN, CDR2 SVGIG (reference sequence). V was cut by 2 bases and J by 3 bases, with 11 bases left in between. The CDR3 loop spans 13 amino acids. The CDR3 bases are TGTGCCTGGAGTCGCGGACAGATCTACGAGCAGTACTTC. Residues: CAWSRGQIYEQYF.

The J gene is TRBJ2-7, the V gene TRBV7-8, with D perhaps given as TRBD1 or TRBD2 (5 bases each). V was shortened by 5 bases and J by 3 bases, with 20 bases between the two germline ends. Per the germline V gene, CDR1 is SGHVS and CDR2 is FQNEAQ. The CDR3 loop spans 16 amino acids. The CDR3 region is CASSTETGPRVYEQYF. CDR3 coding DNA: TGTGCCAGCAGCACAGAGACGGGACCGAGAGTCTACGAGCAGTACTTC.

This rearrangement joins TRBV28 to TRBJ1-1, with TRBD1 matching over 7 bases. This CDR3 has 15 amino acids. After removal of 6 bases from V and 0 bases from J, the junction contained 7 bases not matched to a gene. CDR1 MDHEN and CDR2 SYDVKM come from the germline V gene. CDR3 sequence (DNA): TGTGCCAGCAGCTCGGGACAGAACTTGAACACTGAAGCTTTCTTT. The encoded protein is CASSSGQNLNTEAFF.

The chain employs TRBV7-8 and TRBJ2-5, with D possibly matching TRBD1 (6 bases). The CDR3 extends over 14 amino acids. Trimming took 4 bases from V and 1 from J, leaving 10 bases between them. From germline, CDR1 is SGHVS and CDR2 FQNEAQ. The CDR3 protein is CASSSWGPQETQYF. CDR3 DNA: TGTGCCAGCAGCTCCTGGGGGCCCCAAGAGACCCAGTACTTC. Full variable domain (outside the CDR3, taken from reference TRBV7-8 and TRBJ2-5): GAGVSQSPRYKVAKRGQDVALRCDPISGHVSLFWYQQALGQGPEFLTYFQNEAQLDKSGLPSDRFFAERPEGSVSTLKIQRTQQEDSAVYLCASSSWGPQETQYFGPGTRLLVL.

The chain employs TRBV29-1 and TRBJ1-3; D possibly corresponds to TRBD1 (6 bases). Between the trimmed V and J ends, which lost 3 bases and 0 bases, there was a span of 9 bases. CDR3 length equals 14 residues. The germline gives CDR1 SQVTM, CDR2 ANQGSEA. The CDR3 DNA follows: TGCAGCGTTGACGGGGGGCTCTCTGGAAACACCATATATTTT. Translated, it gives CSVDGGLSGNTIYF.

CDR3 DNA: TGTGCCAGCAGTGGGGTTAGCGGGAGCCCCTACAATGAGCAGTTCTTC. Translation gives CASSGVSGSPYNEQFF. The chain combines TRBV6-1 with TRBJ2-1; 9 nucleotides line up with TRBD2. The V gene end was trimmed by 4 bases and the J gene end by 2 bases; junction bases not matched to a gene: 6. Germline CDR1 and CDR2: MNHNS and SASEGT. The CDR3 contains 16 residues.

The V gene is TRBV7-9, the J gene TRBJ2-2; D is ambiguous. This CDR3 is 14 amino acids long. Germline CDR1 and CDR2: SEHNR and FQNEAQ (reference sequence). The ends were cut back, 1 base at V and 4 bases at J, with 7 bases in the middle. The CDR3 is CASSLVETTGELFF. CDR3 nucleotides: TGTGCCAGCAGCTTAGTGGAGACCACCGGGGAGCTGTTTTTT.

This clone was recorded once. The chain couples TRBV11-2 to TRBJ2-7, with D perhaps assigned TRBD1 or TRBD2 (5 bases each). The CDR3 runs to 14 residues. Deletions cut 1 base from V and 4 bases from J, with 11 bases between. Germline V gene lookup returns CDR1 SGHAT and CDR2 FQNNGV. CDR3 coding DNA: TGTGCCAGCAGCTTAGGGCCGGGACGTTACGAGCAGTACTTC. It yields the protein CASSLGPGRYEQYF.

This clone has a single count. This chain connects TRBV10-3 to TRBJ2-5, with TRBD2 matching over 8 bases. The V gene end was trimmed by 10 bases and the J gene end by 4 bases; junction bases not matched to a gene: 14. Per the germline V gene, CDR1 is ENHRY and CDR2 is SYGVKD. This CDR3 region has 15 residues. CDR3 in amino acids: CATHSGREVRETQYF. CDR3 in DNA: TGTGCCACCCACAGCGGGCGGGAGGTGAGAGAGACCCAGTACTTC.

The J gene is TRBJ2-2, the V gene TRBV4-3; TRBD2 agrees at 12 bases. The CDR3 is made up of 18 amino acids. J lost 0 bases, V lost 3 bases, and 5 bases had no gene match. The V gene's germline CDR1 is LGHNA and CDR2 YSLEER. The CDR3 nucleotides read TGCGCCAGCAGCCAGCCGGGACTAGCGGGCACGAACACCGGGGAGCTGTTTTTT. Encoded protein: CASSQPGLAGTNTGELFF.

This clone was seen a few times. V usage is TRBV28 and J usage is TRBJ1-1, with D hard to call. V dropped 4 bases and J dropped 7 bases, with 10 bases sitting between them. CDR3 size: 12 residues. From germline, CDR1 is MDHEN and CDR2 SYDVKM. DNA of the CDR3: TGTGCCAGCAGTTCAGGATTGCTTGAAGCTTTCTTT. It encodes CASSSGLLEAFF.

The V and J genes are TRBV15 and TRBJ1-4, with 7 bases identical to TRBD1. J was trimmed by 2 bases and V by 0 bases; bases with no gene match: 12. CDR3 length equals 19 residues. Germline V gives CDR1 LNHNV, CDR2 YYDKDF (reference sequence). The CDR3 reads CATSRDYQPGGGTNEKLFF. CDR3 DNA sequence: TGTGCCACCAGCAGAGATTATCAGCCAGGGGGAGGGACTAATGAAAAACTGTTTTTT.

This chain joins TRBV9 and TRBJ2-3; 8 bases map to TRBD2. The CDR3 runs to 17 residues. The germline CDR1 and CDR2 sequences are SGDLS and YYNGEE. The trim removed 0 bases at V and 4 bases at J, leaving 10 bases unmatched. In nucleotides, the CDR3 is TGTGCCAGCAGCGTAGGTTCGGGAGGGCCGGGGGCAGATACGCAGTATTTT. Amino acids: CASSVGSGGPGADTQYF.

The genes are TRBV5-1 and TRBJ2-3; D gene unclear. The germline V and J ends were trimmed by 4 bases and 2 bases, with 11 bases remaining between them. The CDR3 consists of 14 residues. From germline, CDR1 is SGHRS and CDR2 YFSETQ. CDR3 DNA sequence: TGCGCCAGCAGCCCTTATAGTCCCACAGATACGCAGTATTTT. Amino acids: CASSPYSPTDTQYF.

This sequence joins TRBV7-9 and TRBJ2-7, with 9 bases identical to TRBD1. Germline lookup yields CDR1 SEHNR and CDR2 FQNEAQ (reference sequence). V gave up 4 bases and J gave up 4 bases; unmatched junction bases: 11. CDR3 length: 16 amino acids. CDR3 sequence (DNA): TGTGCCAGCAGCTCCCGGCGGGACAGGGAATTTTACGAGCAGTACTTC. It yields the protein CASSSRRDREFYEQYF.

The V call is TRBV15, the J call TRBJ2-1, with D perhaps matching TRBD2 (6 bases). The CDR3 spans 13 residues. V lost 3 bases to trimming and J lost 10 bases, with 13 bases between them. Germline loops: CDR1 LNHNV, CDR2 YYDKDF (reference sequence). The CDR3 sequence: CATSSILEGEQFF. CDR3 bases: TGTGCCACCAGCAGTATACTGGAGGGCGAGCAGTTCTTC.

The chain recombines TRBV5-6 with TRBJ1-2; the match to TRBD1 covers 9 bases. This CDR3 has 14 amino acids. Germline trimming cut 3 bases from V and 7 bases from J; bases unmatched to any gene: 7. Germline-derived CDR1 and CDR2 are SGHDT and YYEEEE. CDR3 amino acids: CASSSGTGLVGYTF. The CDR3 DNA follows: TGTGCCAGCAGCTCAGGGACAGGGCTGGTTGGCTACACCTTC.

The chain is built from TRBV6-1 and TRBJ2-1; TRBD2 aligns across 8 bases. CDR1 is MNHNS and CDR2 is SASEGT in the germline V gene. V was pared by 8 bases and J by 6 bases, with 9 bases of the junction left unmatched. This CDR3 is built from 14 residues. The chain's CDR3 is CASRGLAGPNEQFF. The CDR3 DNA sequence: TGTGCCAGCCGGGGGCTAGCGGGCCCCAATGAGCAGTTCTTC.